The source of this T cell receptor beta chain is a study of type 1 regulatory T cells. On the study more broadly: An in vitro protocol generated T-allo10, a Tr1-enriched, alloantigen-specific CD4 T cell product.

Study-wide results and limits: Compared with non-type 1 regulatory T cells, type 1 regulatory T cells showed a more restricted TCR repertoire.

TCRdb called the reads again in MiXCR, with one record for every CDR3 protein. Among 55,000 to 65,000 distinct CDR3 sequences, less than 65% were seen once, and the ten largest hold 1.8%. This clonotype was found a few times. Its antigen is not known. The J segment lost 0 bases and the V segment lost 3 bases, leaving 7 bases of the junction unmatched. CDR3 size: 16 residues. In germline, CDR1 is MNHEY, CDR2 SMNVEV (reference sequence). The sample consisted of cultured non-Tr1 T cells, either the whole culture or a sorted T cell fraction (not recorded which). The TCR originated in a human donor in good health. The genes are TRBV27 and TRBJ1-1, with 7 bases that match TRBD1. The CDR3 protein is CASSFRQGGMNTEAFF. The DNA of the CDR3 is TGTGCCAGCAGTTTCCGACAGGGCGGTATGAACACTGAAGCTTTCTTT.